The rows below give T cell receptor beta chains drawn from one sample of a study of technical replicates of blood from several donors. Repertoires were generated with immunoSEQ multiplex PCR, while TCRdb's copy carries only in-frame clones and drops some. The repertoire consists of roughly 45,000 clones, with around nine tenths occurring once and the leading ten covering 3% to 5%. Sequenced sample: PBMCs. These receptor sequences come from a human donor in good health. Some clones in this sample may be carry-over from other donors' samples. Both conserved end residues are part of each CDR3. The D gene is left open where the match is weak. Some rows have no size entry. The others give once, few or many, or a class for an expanded clone.

cdr3_aa | cdr3_nt | clone_size | cdr3_length | v_call | d_call | j_call
CASSQGSGGDYNEQFF | TGTGCCAGCAGCCAAGGGTCTGGAGGCGACTACAATGAGCAGTTCTTC | - | 16 | TRBV4-2 | - | TRBJ2-1
CSVVKVRGTEAFF | TGCAGCGTTGTCAAGGTCAGGGGGACTGAAGCTTTCTTT | - | 13 | TRBV29-1 | TRBD1 | TRBJ1-1
CASGRTGFDEQFF | TGTGCCAGCGGGAGAACAGGGTTTGACGAGCAGTTCTTC | - | 13 | TRBV7-2 | - | TRBJ2-1
CASSSVGDRISGTDTQYF | TGTGCCAGCAGCAGCGTGGGGGACAGGATAAGTGGGACAGATACGCAGTATTTT | - | 18 | TRBV7-3 | TRBD1 | TRBJ2-3
CAWVVTGVDEQFF | TGTGCCTGGGTCGTTACAGGGGTTGATGAGCAGTTCTTC | - | 13 | TRBV30 | TRBD1 | TRBJ2-1
CASSMVPPGTHPFQYNEQFF | TGTGCCAGTAGTATGGTTCCACCGGGGACTCATCCTTTCCAGTACAATGAGCAGTTCTTC | - | 20 | TRBV19 | - | TRBJ2-1
CASSLQGAAGYTF | TGTGCCAGCAGCTTACAGGGGGCGGCTGGCTACACCTTC | - | 13 | TRBV5-4 | TRBD1 | TRBJ1-2
CASSPYSLGGKLFF | TGTGCCAGCTCACCGTACTCACTCGGGGGAAAACTGTTTTTT | - | 14 | TRBV18 | - | TRBJ1-4
CASSPPGQGGYGYTF | TGTGCCAGTAGTCCTCCCGGACAGGGGGGCTATGGCTACACCTTC | - | 15 | TRBV19 | TRBD1 | TRBJ1-2
CASKNRPGGETQYF | TGTGCCAGCAAGAACAGACCAGGTGGGGAGACCCAGTACTTC | - | 14 | TRBV6-1 | - | TRBJ2-5
CASSIGGGNTEAFF | TGTGCCAGTAGTATAGGGGGGGGCAACACTGAAGCTTTCTTT | - | 14 | TRBV19 | - | TRBJ1-1
CAWSVSGSQPQHF | TGTGCCTGGAGTGTGTCGGGATCTCAGCCCCAGCATTTT | - | 13 | TRBV30 | - | TRBJ1-5
CAWRRTGSSYNEQFF | TGTGCCTGGAGACGTACGGGAAGCTCCTACAATGAGCAGTTCTTC | - | 15 | TRBV30 | - | TRBJ2-1
CAWNPSGLYEQYF | TGTGCCTGGAACCCGAGCGGGCTATACGAGCAGTACTTC | - | 13 | TRBV30 | - | TRBJ2-7
CASSHRTGYNEQFF | TGTGCCAGCAGCCATCGGACAGGATACAATGAGCAGTTCTTC | - | 14 | TRBV5-6 | TRBD1 | TRBJ2-1
CASSPPGWSGASSYEQYF | TGTGCCAGCTCACCGCCCGGATGGAGCGGGGCCAGCTCCTACGAGCAGTACTTC | - | 18 | TRBV18 | TRBD2 | TRBJ2-7
CASSIRGLAGGPTYEQYF | TGTGCCAGTAGTATCCGGGGACTAGCGGGAGGGCCCACCTACGAGCAGTACTTC | - | 18 | TRBV19 | TRBD2 | TRBJ2-7
CASRGGRDTGELFF | TGTGCCAGCCGGGGGGGCCGTGACACCGGGGAGCTGTTTTTT | - | 14 | TRBV7-3 | TRBD2 | TRBJ2-2
CASSFSRGRDTQYF | TGTGCCAGCAGCTTTAGCAGGGGAAGAGATACGCAGTATTTT | - | 14 | TRBV7-9 | - | TRBJ2-3
CASSEGVTEAFF | TGTGCCAGCAGCGAAGGGGTCACTGAAGCTTTCTTT | - | 12 | TRBV11-2 | - | TRBJ1-1
CASSLALTGDYGYTF | TGTGCCAGCAGCTTAGCGTTGACAGGGGACTATGGCTACACCTTC | few | 15 | TRBV7-8 | TRBD1 | TRBJ1-2
CASRPRDRVDQPQHF | TGTGCCAGCAGACCGAGGGACAGGGTCGATCAGCCCCAGCATTTT | - | 15 | TRBV27 | TRBD1 | TRBJ1-5